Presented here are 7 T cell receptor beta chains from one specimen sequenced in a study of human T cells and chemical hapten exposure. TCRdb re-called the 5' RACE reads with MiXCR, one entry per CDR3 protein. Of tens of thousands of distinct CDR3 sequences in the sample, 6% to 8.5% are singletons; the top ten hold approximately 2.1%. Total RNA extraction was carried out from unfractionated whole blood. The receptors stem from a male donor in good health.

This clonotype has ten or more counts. Here the CDR3 DNA reads TGTGCCAGCAGCCAATACTCGGGGGGGCCCTACGAGCAGTACTTC. Its protein product is CASSQYSGGPYEQYF. This rearrangement joins TRBV3-1 to TRBJ2-7; TRBD2 matches at 8 bases. The germline V gene has CDR1 LGHDT and CDR2 YNNKEL (reference sequence). With V trimmed by 2 bases and J by 2 bases, 5 bases remained unmatched. CDR3 length: 15 amino acids.

The CDR3 sequence: CASSYSPGGHATIYF. The CDR3 nucleotides are TGTGCCAGCAGTTATAGCCCTGGGGGCCACGCCACCATATATTTT. The genes are TRBV28 and TRBJ1-3; weak D call: TRBD1 (6 bases). The germline gives CDR1 MDHEN, CDR2 SYDVKM. This CDR3 comprises 15 residues. The V gene lost 4 bases and the J gene lost 9 bases, with 19 bases spanning the gap.

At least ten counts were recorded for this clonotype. In DNA, the CDR3 is TGCGCCAGCAGTGAGTACAGGGAAAACTCACCCCTCCACTTT. Encoded protein: CASSEYRENSPLHF. This chain joins TRBV10-2 and TRBJ1-6; D is perhaps TRBD1 (6 bases). Germline CDR1 is WSHSY and CDR2 is SAAADI. Trimming left V 1 base short and J 10 bases short, with 11 bases between. The CDR3 runs 14 residues.

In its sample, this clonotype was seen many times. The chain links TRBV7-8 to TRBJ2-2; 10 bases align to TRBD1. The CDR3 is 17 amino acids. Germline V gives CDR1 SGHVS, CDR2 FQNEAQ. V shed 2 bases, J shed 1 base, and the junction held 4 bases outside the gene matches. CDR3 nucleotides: TGTGCCAGCAGCTTACTGACAGGGGGCATGAACACCGGGGAGCTGTTTTTT. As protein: CASSLLTGGMNTGELFF.

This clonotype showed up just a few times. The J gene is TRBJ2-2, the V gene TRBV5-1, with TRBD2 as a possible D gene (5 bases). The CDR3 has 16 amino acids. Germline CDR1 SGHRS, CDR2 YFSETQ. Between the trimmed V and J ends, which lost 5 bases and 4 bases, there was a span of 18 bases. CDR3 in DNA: TGCGCCAGCAGTTTTCTAGCACTCCGGGGCACCGGGGAGCTGTTTTTT. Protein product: CASSFLALRGTGELFF. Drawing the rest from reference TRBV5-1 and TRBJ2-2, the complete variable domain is KAGVTQTPRYLIKTRGQQVTLSCSPISGHRSVSWYQQTPGQGLQFLFEYFSETQRNKGNFPGRFSGRQFSNSRSEMNVSTLELGDSALYLCASSFLALRGTGELFFGEGSRLTVL.

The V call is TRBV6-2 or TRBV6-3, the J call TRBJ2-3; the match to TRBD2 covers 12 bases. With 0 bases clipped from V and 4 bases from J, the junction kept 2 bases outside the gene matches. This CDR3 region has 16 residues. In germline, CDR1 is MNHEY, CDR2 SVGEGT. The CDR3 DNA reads TGTGCCAGCAGTTACTCGACTAGCGGGAGAGCAGATACGCAGTATTTT. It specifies CASSYSTSGRADTQYF.

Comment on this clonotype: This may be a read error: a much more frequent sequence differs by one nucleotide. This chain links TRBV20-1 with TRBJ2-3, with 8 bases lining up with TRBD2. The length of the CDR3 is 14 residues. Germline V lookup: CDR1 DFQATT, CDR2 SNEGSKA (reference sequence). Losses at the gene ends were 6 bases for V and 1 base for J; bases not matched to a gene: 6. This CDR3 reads CSASGLVGTDTQYF. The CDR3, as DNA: TGCAGTGCCTCGGGACTAGTCGGCACAGATACGCAGTATTTT.